Each of the 9 T cell receptor beta chains below was sequenced from the same sample in a study of tumor-infiltrating lymphocytes in primary liver carcinoma. Extraction of RNA together with DNA used roughly 20-32 mg of unsorted bulk tissue. Reverse transcription of approximately 0.55 ug total RNA with a constant-region primer produced TCR beta cDNA. Generation of the TCR beta libraries relied on three nested multiplex PCR rounds using slightly modified ARM-PCR. The two initial PCR rounds, roughly 9 cycles each, used TRBV1-TRBV30 forward and C-beta reverse primers. Each CDR3 protein gets one entry after TCRdb re-called the multiplex PCR reads with MiXCR. The sample contains 99,000 or so distinct CDR3 sequences, roughly 80% of which appear only once. The material sequenced was liver tumor tissue from sampling region 3. Indicated subset: tumor region T3, left-lateral pole. The receptors come from a man aged 35-49 years with primary liver carcinoma and hepatitis B virus infection.

As to this clonotype: Sequence at one end of the junction differs from germline and may be a read error. The chain carries TRBV6-2 or TRBV6-3 and TRBJ2-3; unclear D gene. CDR3 size: 17 residues. From germline, CDR1 is MNHEY and CDR2 SVGEGT. The CDR3 region is CASSFSDLGRRTDTQYF. The CDR3 DNA reads as TGTGCCAGCAGTTTCTCAGATCTCGGACGGCGCACAGATACGCAATATTTT.

This chain joins TRBV5-6 and TRBJ2-1; TRBD2 might be the D (6 bases). This CDR3 has 18 amino acids. The germline CDR1 and CDR2 sequences are SGHDT and YYEEEE. The V and J ends lost 4 bases and 1 base respectively, with 21 bases between them. In DNA, the CDR3 is TGTGCCAGCAGCCCCCTACTTAGCGGTTCAAGTTCCTACAATGAGCAGTTCTTC. The encoded protein is CASSPLLSGSSSYNEQFF. The full variable domain, with the rest looked up from reference TRBV5-6 and TRBJ2-1, is DAGVTQSPTHLIKTRGQQVTLRCSPKSGHDTVSWYQQALGQGPQFIFQYYEEEERQRGNFPDRFSGHQFPNYSSELNVNALLLGDSALYLCASSPLLSGSSSYNEQFFGPGTRLTVL.

Turning to this clonotype: In this CDR3 the conserved last residue, phenylalanine or tryptophan, is missing, so a read error is likely. This chain connects TRBV10-3 to TRBJ2-1; the D is unclear. Trimming took 10 bases from V and 2 from J, leaving 12 bases between them. The V gene's germline CDR1 is ENHRY and CDR2 SYGVKD. This CDR3 has 13 residues. The CDR3 DNA sequence: TGTGCCACCTTAGGGAACCCCTACAATGAGCAGTTCCTC. Translation gives CATLGNPYNEQFL.

In regard to this clonotype: Here the CDR3 omits its conserved ending phenylalanine or tryptophan, so a read error is the likely source. CDR3 protein: CASSLGPTGSGELFS. For the CDR3, the DNA is TGTGCCAGCAGCTTAGGCCCAACAGGGTCAGGGGAGCTGTTTTCT. The gene calls are TRBV11-3 and TRBJ2-2, with D perhaps matching TRBD1 (6 bases). V was cut by 1 base and J by 8 bases, with 14 bases left in between. This CDR3 spans 15 amino acids. Germline CDR1 SGHNT, CDR2 YENEEA.

This clonotype was counted between two and nine times. Sequence at one end of the junction differs from germline and may be a read error. The chain employs TRBV4-3 and TRBJ2-7, with no clear D. Germline V lookup: CDR1 LGHNA, CDR2 YSLEER. The CDR3 consists of 13 residues. This CDR3 is CTSSQGNGVKQYF. The CDR3 coding sequence is TGCACCAGCAGCCAAGGGAACGGAGTCAAACAGTATTTC.

As concerns this clonotype: The conserved phenylalanine or tryptophan is not found at the CDR3 terminus, so this likely reflects a read error. The gene calls are TRBV12-3 or TRBV12-4 and TRBJ2-5; D is ambiguous. The CDR3 has 12 amino acids. The germline V and J ends were trimmed by 6 bases and 5 bases, with 10 bases remaining between them. The CDR3 DNA follows: TGTGCCAGCAGAGGTGGCTCGGAGACCCAGTACCTC. Encoded protein: CASRGGSETQYL.

This clonotype was counted once. The chain links TRBV5-4 to TRBJ2-7; 10 bases are a match to TRBD1. CDR1 SGHNT and CDR2 YYREEE come from the germline V gene (reference sequence). With 4 bases clipped from V and 13 bases from J, the junction kept 14 bases outside the gene matches. The length of the CDR3 is 14 residues. In DNA form, the CDR3 reads TGTGCCAGCAGCAAAGACAGGGGGCTATACGAGCGATACTTC. Translated, it gives CASSKDRGLYERYF.

As for this clonotype: One junction end disagrees with the germline gene, perhaps due to a read error. This sequence joins TRBV4-3 and TRBJ2-7; D unclear. Per the germline V gene, CDR1 is LGHNA and CDR2 is YSLEER. The CDR3 is made up of 15 amino acids. The CDR3 DNA reads TGCGCCAGCAGTCAAGATGTTTCCAGTTCCTACGAGCATTACTTC. This encodes CASSQDVSSSYEHYF.

This clonotype was observed many times. The V and J genes are TRBV28 and TRBJ2-1, with 12 bases lining up with TRBD1. Germline V gene lookup returns CDR1 MDHEN and CDR2 SYDVKM. J was trimmed by 8 bases and V by 6 bases; bases with no gene match: 8. This CDR3 has 15 residues. The CDR3 loop is CASSLGQGATDEQFF. The CDR3 nucleotides are TGTGCCAGCAGCTTGGGACAGGGGGCGACCGATGAGCAGTTCTTC.